This T cell receptor beta chain was retrieved from a study of T cell repertoires in cytomegalovirus infection. About the study: The authors relied on CMV epitopes, both recently identified HLA-C-restricted and well-studied HLA-B-restricted. Indications of both CMV infection and matching HLA type were provided by public TCR beta signatures.

On this clonotype: Its specificity is unknown.

Trimming removed 5 bases from V and 3 bases from J, with 17 bases in between. Germline-derived CDR1 and CDR2 are SGHVS and FNYEAQ. The CDR3 is 15 amino acids. TCRdb re-analysed the reads in MiXCR, keeping a single row per CDR3 protein. The table lists roughly 27,000 distinct CDR3 sequences, over 15% of them singletons. The starting material was CD8+ T cells from cultured PBMCs, obtained from culture after CMV antigen stimulation. The chain joins TRBV7-6 to TRBJ2-7; the D gene is possibly TRBD2 (6 bases). This clonotype was sampled from a human donor in good health (CMV status not recorded). Some clones in this sample may be carry-over from other donors' samples. DNA for the CDR3: TGTGCCAGCAGCCCACACGGAGGGGCTTTCTACGAGCAGTACTTC. It yields the protein CASSPHGGAFYEQYF. The whole variable domain, remainder taken from reference TRBV7-6 and TRBJ2-7, is GAGVSQSPRYKVTKRGQDVALRCDPISGHVSLYWYRQALGQGPEFLTYFNYEAQQDKSGLPNDRFSAERPEGSISTLTIQRTEQRDSAMYRCASSPHGGAFYEQYFGPGTRLTVT.